One sample yielded the 18 T cell receptor beta chains listed below, sequenced in a study of cytomegalovirus exposure and HLA in healthy donors. The method was immunoSEQ multiplex PCR; TCRdb's version includes in-frame clones alone and lacks a portion of them. The data hold 120,000 to 150,000 clones, with over 80% observed a single time. The sequenced sample consisted of PBMCs. These receptors originate from a man aged 18-30 years in good health and CMV-seropositive.

V gene TRBV6-5 combines with J gene TRBJ1-1; 9 bases map to TRBD1. V lost 6 bases to trimming and J lost 2 bases; unmatched junction nucleotides: 7. Per germline, CDR1 MNHEY and CDR2 SVGAGI. CDR3 length: 15 residues. The CDR3 protein is CASRPGTGKNTEAFF. CDR3 nucleotide sequence: TGTGCCAGCAGACCTGGGACAGGGAAAAACACTGAAGCTTTCTTT.

This clone occurred many times. The rearrangement links TRBV28 to TRBJ1-1; no clear D gene. Germline CDR1 MDHEN, CDR2 SYDVKM. The CDR3 is made up of 14 amino acids. Between the trimmed V and J ends, which lost 1 base and 0 bases, there was a span of 6 bases. CDR3 protein: CASSLSHLNTEAFF. Written as DNA, the CDR3 is TGTGCCAGCAGTTTATCCCATCTGAACACTGAAGCTTTCTTT.

This chain connects TRBV4-3 to TRBJ1-1; D might be TRBD1 (6 bases). The CDR3 extends over 16 amino acids. The V gene lost 2 bases and the J gene lost 0 bases, with 13 bases spanning the gap. Germline V gene data show CDR1 as LGHNA and CDR2 as YSLEER. This CDR3 is CASSQSLDSLNTEAFF. The CDR3 region has the DNA TGCGCCAGCAGCCAAAGTCTGGACAGTCTGAACACTGAAGCTTTCTTT.

V is TRBV5-6 and J is TRBJ2-7; a weak D match, TRBD1 (7 bases). The CDR3 contains 13 residues. Germline V lookup: CDR1 SGHDT, CDR2 YYEEEE. The V end was cut by 0 bases, the J end by 6 bases, with 10 bases between. The CDR3 coding sequence is TGTGCCAGCAGCTTGGTCCAGGGGGGCGAGCAGTACTTC. It codes for CASSLVQGGEQYF.

J is TRBJ1-5 and V is TRBV7-2; a possible D gene is TRBD1 (5 bases). Trimming left V 3 bases short and J 6 bases short, with 12 bases between. Per germline, CDR1 SGHTA and CDR2 FQGNSA. The CDR3 contains 14 residues. CDR3 residues: CASSLRGEVQPQHF. CDR3 DNA: TGTGCCAGCAGCTTGCGGGGGGAAGTTCAGCCCCAGCATTTT.

This chain uses TRBV5-1 with TRBJ1-2; 8 positions match TRBD1. CDR3 length equals 16 residues. V lost 0 bases to trimming and J lost 3 bases; unmatched junction nucleotides: 7. Per germline, CDR1 SGHRS and CDR2 YFSETQ. The CDR3 region is CASSLEGQDVHYGYTF. The CDR3 DNA is TGCGCCAGCAGCTTGGAGGGACAGGATGTACACTATGGCTACACCTTC.

The CDR3 DNA reads as TGTGCCAGCAGGCCCTCGGTAGTTGAGCAGTTCTTC. Protein product: CASRPSVVEQFF. This chain connects TRBV2 to TRBJ2-1; D is unresolved. Germline lookup yields CDR1 SNHLY and CDR2 FYNNEI. The V and J ends lost 6 bases and 9 bases respectively, with 12 bases between them. This CDR3 region has 12 residues.

V and J are TRBV18 and TRBJ2-1; 9 bases are a match to TRBD2. CDR1 KGHSH and CDR2 LQKENI come from the germline V gene. Trimming cost V 4 bases and J 3 bases; bases outside gene matches: 7. This CDR3 region has 16 residues. The CDR3 here is CASSLRSGGIYNEQFF. CDR3 coding DNA: TGTGCCAGCTCACTACGAAGCGGGGGGATCTACAATGAGCAGTTCTTC.

This clone has more than one count but fewer than ten. This rearrangement joins TRBV4-1 to TRBJ1-2, with D unclear. The CDR3 contains 11 residues. The germline V gene has CDR1 MGHRA and CDR2 YSYEKL. Trimming left V 5 bases short and J 4 bases short, with 5 bases between. CDR3 DNA: TGCGCCAGCAGCACGGGCTATGGCTACACCTTC. Translating it yields CASSTGYGYTF.

This clone came up a few times. The V and J genes are TRBV4-1 and TRBJ1-1; TRBD1 might be the D (6 bases). This CDR3 contains 14 residues. The germline V gene has CDR1 MGHRA and CDR2 YSYEKL. V was pared by 8 bases and J by 0 bases, with 13 bases between. CDR3 amino acids: CASGGGLVNTEAFF. The CDR3 bases are TGCGCCAGCGGCGGGGGGCTTGTGAACACTGAAGCTTTCTTT.

The chain couples TRBV19 to TRBJ2-2; no clear D gene. The germline CDR1 and CDR2 sequences are LNHDA and SQIVND (reference sequence). V was trimmed by 3 bases and J by 0 bases, leaving 11 bases between them. This CDR3 region has 16 residues. This CDR3 reads CASSMIGEANTGELFF. The CDR3 DNA follows: TGTGCCAGTAGTATGATTGGAGAGGCGAACACCGGGGAGCTGTTTTTT.

This chain links TRBV10-3 with TRBJ1-1; D unclear. CDR3 length: 16 amino acids. Per germline, CDR1 ENHRY and CDR2 SYGVKD. Trimming removed 3 bases at V and 4 bases at J, with 18 bases between. Written as DNA, the CDR3 is TGTGCCATCAGTGAAAAAAGCCCAGACTCGGGCACTGAAGCTTTCTTT. It encodes CAISEKSPDSGTEAFF.

This chain uses TRBV18 with TRBJ2-1, with D possibly matching TRBD2 (6 bases). V was cut by 3 bases and J by 0 bases, with 12 bases left in between. The CDR3 runs to 16 residues. Germline loops: CDR1 KGHSH, CDR2 LQKENI. The CDR3 region has the DNA TGTGCCAGCTCACCCCGGGGGAAAAGCTCCTACAATGAGCAGTTCTTC. Amino acid sequence: CASSPRGKSSYNEQFF.

This rearrangement joins TRBV7-9 to TRBJ2-1; weak D call: TRBD1 (7 bases). The CDR3 is made up of 16 amino acids. The V and J ends lost 6 bases and 8 bases respectively, with 23 bases between them. From germline, CDR1 is SEHNR and CDR2 FQNEAQ (reference sequence). The CDR3 spells CASSHGGMHRGDEQFF. The DNA for the CDR3 is TGTGCCAGCAGTCATGGAGGGATGCACAGGGGCGATGAGCAGTTCTTC.

V is TRBV2 and J is TRBJ1-4; D not certain. The CDR3 covers 11 residues. V shed 7 bases and J shed 8 bases, with 8 bases lying between them. Germline CDR1 reads SNHLY; CDR2 reads FYNNEI. DNA for the CDR3: TGTGCCAGCAAAGTGAGAGAAAAACTGTTTTTT. Encoded protein: CASKVREKLFF. The complete variable domain, with remaining parts taken from reference TRBV2 and TRBJ1-4, reads EPEVTQTPSHQVTQMGQEVILRCVPISNHLYFYWYRQILGQKVEFLVSFYNNEISEKSEIFDDQFSVERPDGSNFTLKIRSTKLEDSAMYFCASKVREKLFFGSGTQLSVL.

The chain couples TRBV11-2 to TRBJ1-5; TRBD1 matches 7 bases. V shed 5 bases, J shed 4 bases, and the junction held 2 bases outside the gene matches. The CDR3 has 13 amino acids. The germline V gene has CDR1 SGHAT and CDR2 FQNNGV. The CDR3 DNA sequence: TGTGCCAGCAGCCCAGGGGGAAATCAGCCCCAGCATTTT. This encodes CASSPGGNQPQHF. The full variable domain, rest sourced from reference TRBV11-2 and TRBJ1-5, is EAGVAQSPRYKIIEKRQSVAFWCNPISGHATLYWYQQILGQGPKLLIQFQNNGVVDDSQLPKDRFSAERLKGVDSTLKIQPAKLEDSAVYLCASSPGGNQPQHFGDGTRLSIL.

The chain joins TRBV6-1 to TRBJ2-3; no firm D call. From germline, CDR1 is MNHNS and CDR2 SASEGT. Deletions cut 7 bases from V and 3 bases from J, with 14 bases between. The CDR3 is 14 residues long. The CDR3 loop reads CASIETPKTDTQYF. In nucleotides, the CDR3 is TGTGCCAGCATAGAGACACCTAAAACAGATACGCAGTATTTT.

The chain links TRBV6-5 to TRBJ1-1, with 9 nucleotides matching TRBD1. V was pared by 6 bases and J by 8 bases, with 7 bases of the junction left unmatched. The V gene's germline CDR1 is MNHEY and CDR2 SVGAGI. This CDR3 contains 13 residues. CDR3 DNA: TGTGCCAGCAGGGTGACAGGGGGGCTCGAAGCTTTCTTT. Translated: CASRVTGGLEAFF.